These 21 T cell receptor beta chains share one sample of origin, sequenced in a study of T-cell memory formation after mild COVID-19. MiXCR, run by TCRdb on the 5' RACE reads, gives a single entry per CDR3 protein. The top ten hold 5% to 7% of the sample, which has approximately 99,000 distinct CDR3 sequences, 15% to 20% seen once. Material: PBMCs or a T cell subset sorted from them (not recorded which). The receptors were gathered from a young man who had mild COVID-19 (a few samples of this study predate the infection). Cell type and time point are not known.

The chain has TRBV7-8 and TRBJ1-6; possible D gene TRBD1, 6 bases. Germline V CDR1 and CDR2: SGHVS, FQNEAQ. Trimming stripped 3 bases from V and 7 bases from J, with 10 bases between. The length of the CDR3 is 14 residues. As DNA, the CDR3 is TGTGCCAGCAGCTTCAGGGGCCGGAATTCACCCCTCCACTTT. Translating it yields CASSFRGRNSPLHF.

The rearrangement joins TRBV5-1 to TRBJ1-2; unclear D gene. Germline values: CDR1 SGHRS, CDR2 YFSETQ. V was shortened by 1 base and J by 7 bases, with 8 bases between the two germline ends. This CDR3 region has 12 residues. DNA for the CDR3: TGCGCCAGCAGCTTGTCCAGAACTGGCTACACCTTC. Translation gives CASSLSRTGYTF. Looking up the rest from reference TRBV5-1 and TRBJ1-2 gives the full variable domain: KAGVTQTPRYLIKTRGQQVTLSCSPISGHRSVSWYQQTPGQGLQFLFEYFSETQRNKGNFPGRFSGRQFSNSRSEMNVSTLELGDSALYLCASSLSRTGYTFGSGTRLTVV.

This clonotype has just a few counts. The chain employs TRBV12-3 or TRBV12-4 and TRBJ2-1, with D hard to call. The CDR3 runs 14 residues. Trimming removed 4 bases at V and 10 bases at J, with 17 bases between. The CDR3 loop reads CASSYQRGEREQFF. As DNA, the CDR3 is TGTGCCAGCAGTTACCAGCGAGGTGAAAGGGAGCAGTTCTTC.

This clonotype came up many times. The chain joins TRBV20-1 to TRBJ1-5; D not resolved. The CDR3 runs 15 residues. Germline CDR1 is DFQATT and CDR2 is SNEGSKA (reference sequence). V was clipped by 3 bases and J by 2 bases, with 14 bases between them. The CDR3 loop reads CSASSLPWGNQPQHF. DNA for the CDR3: TGCAGTGCTAGTAGCCTCCCTTGGGGCAATCAGCCCCAGCATTTT.

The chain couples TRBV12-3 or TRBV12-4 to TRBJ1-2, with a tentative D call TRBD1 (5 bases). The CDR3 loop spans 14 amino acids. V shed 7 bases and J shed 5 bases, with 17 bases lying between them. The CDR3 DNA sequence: TGTGCCAGCACCCCCTGGCAGGGAGCGTATGGCTACACCTTC. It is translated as CASTPWQGAYGYTF.

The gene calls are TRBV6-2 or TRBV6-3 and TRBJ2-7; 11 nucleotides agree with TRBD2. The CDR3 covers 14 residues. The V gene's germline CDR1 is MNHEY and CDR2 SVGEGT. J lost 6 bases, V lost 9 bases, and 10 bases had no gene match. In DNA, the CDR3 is TGTGCCAGTAGACCGGGACTAGCGGTGGGCGAGCAGTACTTC. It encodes CASRPGLAVGEQYF.

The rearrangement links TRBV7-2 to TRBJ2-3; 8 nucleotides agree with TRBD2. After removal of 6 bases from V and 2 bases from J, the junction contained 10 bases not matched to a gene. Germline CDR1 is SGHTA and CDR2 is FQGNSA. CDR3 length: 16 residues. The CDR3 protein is CASRPGGGRTTDTQYF. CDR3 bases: TGTGCCAGCAGACCCGGGGGGGGGCGAACCACAGATACGCAGTATTTT.

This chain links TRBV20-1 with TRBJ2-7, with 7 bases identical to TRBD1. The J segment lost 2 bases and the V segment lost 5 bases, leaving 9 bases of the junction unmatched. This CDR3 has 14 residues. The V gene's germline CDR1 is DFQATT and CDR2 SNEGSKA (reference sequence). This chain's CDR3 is CSALRRQGTYEQYF. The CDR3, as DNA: TGCAGTGCTTTAAGAAGACAGGGCACCTACGAGCAGTACTTC.

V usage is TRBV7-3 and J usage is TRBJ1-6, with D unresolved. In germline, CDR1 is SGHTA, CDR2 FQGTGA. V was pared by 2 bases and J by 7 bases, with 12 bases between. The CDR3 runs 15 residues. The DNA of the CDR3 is TGTGCCAGCAGCTTAGGCTCCACGGCGAATTCACCCCTCCACTTT. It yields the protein CASSLGSTANSPLHF.

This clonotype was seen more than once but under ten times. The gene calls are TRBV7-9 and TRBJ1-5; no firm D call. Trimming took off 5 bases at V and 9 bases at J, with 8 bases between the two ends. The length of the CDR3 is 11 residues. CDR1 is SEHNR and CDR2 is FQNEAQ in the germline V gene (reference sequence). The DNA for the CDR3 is TGTGCCAGCAGCCACGGTGGGCCCCAGCATTTT. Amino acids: CASSHGGPQHF.

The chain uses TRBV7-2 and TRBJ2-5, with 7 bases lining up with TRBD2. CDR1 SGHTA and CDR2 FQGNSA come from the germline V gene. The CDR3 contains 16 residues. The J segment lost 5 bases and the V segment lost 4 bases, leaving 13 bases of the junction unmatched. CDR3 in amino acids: CASSSRRGLLTETQYF. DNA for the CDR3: TGTGCCAGCAGCTCCCGCCGGGGACTACTAACGGAGACCCAGTACTTC. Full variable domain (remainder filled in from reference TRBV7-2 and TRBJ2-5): GAGVSQSPSNKVTEKGKDVELRCDPISGHTALYWYRQSLGQGLEFLIYFQGNSAPDKSGLPSDRFSAERTGGSVSTLTIQRTQQEDSAVYLCASSSRRGLLTETQYFGPGTRLLVL.

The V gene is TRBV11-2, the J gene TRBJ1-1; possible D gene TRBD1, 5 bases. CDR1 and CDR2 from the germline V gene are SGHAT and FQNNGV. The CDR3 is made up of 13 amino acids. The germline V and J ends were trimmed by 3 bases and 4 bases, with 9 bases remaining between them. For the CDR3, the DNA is TGTGCCAGCAGCTTGTCAGGGCCCACTGAAGCTTTCTTT. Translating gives CASSLSGPTEAFF.

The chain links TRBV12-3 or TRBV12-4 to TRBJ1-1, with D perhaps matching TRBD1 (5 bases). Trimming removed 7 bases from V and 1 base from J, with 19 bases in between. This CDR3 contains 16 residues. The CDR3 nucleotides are TGTGCCAGCACCTTCGCACCGACAGACCCGAACACTGAAGCTTTCTTT. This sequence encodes CASTFAPTDPNTEAFF.

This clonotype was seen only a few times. For the CDR3, the DNA is TGCAGTGCCACCGGGACAGCCTATCAGCCCCAGCATTTT. It is translated as CSATGTAYQPQHF. V is TRBV20-1 and J is TRBJ1-5; 7 nucleotides agree with TRBD1. CDR1 is DFQATT, CDR2 SNEGSKA, per germline (reference sequence). J was trimmed by 5 bases and V by 6 bases; bases with no gene match: 7. The CDR3 is made up of 13 amino acids.

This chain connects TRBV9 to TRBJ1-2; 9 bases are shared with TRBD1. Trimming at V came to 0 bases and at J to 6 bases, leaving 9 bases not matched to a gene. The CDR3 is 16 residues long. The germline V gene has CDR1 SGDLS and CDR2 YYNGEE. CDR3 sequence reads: CASSVGRPGQGHGYTF. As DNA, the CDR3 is TGTGCCAGCAGCGTAGGGCGGCCGGGACAGGGACATGGCTACACCTTC.

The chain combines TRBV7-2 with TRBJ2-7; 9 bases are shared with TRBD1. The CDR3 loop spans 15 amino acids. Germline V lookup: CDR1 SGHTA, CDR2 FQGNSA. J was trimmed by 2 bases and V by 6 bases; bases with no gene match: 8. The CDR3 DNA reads TGTGCCAGCAGACGCGCCGGGACAGGGCCCTACGAGCAGTACTTC. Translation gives CASRRAGTGPYEQYF.

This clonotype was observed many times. The chain's CDR3 is CASSLGGGAINEQFF. CDR3 DNA: TGCGCCAGCAGTCTGGGCGGGGGGGCCATCAATGAGCAGTTCTTC. The V gene is TRBV5-1, the J gene TRBJ2-1, with 9 bases lining up with TRBD2. V trimming: 5 bases; J trimming: 6 bases; junction bases outside the gene matches: 9. CDR3 length equals 15 residues. Germline V lookup: CDR1 SGHRS, CDR2 YFSETQ.

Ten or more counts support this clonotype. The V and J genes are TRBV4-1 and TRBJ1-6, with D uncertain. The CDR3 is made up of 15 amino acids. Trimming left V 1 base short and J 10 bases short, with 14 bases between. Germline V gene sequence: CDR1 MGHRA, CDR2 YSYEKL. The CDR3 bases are TGCGCCAGCAGCCAAGGGAGTAGACCCCAATCACCCCTCCACTTT. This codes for CASSQGSRPQSPLHF.

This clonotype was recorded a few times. Written as DNA, the CDR3 is TGTGCCAGCAGCGAGGGACTCCCCTACTACGAGCAGTACTTC. As protein: CASSEGLPYYEQYF. This chain connects TRBV7-8 to TRBJ2-7; the D gene is possibly TRBD2 (6 bases). Germline V lookup: CDR1 SGHVS, CDR2 FQNEAQ. The CDR3 totals 14 residues. V lost 5 bases and J lost 3, with 14 bases in between.

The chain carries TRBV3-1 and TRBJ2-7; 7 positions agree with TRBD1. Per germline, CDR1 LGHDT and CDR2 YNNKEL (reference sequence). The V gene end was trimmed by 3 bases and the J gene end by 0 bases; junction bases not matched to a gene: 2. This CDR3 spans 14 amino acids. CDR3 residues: CASSQRQGSYEQYV. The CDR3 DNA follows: TGTGCCAGCAGCCAGAGACAGGGCTCCTACGAGCAGTACGTC.

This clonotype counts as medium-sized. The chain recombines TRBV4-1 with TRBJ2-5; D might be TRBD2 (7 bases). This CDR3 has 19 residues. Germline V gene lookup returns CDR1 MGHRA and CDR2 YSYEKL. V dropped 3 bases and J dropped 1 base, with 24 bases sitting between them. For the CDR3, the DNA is TGCGCCAGCAGCCACCCCGGGCTTAGGGGGGGGGCGTTCCAAGAGACCCAGTACTTC. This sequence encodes CASSHPGLRGGAFQETQYF.